This T cell receptor (beta chain) comes out of a study of T cells after yellow fever vaccination. This clonotype has more than one count but fewer than ten. The antigen is undetermined. Study-wide points: Detected again after the booster were most primary-vaccination clones, at 96% CD4 and approximately 90% CD8.

The germline CDR1 and CDR2 sequences are LNHDA and SQIVND (reference sequence). There are 15 residues in the CDR3. V shed 5 bases, J shed 5 bases, and the junction held 6 bases outside the gene matches. Production of TCR cDNA was by 5'RACE template switching, which also added a universal primer site and UMIs. TCRdb reprocessed the 5' RACE reads via MiXCR and lists one record per CDR3 protein. The sample consists of a few hundred thousand distinct CDR3 sequences, roughly a sixth of them appearing once. Sequenced here: PBMCs, sampled 4 to 5 days after the first yellow fever vaccination. The V gene is TRBV19, the J gene TRBJ2-1; TRBD1 aligns across 10 bases. This TCR was recovered from a man younger than 30 who received the YFV17D yellow fever vaccine. The CDR3 DNA sequence: TGTGCCAGTAGTTACCGGGACAGGGGCCACAATGAGCAGTTCTTC. This translates into CASSYRDRGHNEQFF.